Listed here are 19 T cell receptor beta chains from one sample, sequenced in a study of regulatory T cells. Study-wide points: Regulatory T cells from CD3G-deficient patients were less diverse than autologous conventional CD4+ cells and control regulatory cells.

For these TCRs, the target antigens are not known. Amplification used 52 TRBV primers and 13 TRBJ primers. Assay used: immunoSEQ multiplex PCR; TCRdb lists only in-frame clones, some missing. Among some 6,100 clones listed, more than 80% were seen once. Sequenced input: CD4+ Tregs sorted from blood. The receptors shown here come from a person aged 18-35 years with CD3G deficiency.

The J gene is TRBJ2-7, the V gene TRBV28; D remains ambiguous. The V end lost 8 bases, the J end lost 2 bases, and 16 bases lay between the germline ends. CDR3 length: 14 amino acids. CDR1 and CDR2 (germline): MDHEN, SYDVKM. The CDR3 DNA is TGTGCCAGCCGGGCCTCGGGCACCGCCTACGAGCAGTACTTC. Protein: CASRASGTAYEQYF.

V and J are TRBV13 and TRBJ2-5, with 8 bases fitting TRBD1. With 4 bases clipped from V and 4 bases from J, the junction kept 11 bases outside the gene matches. CDR3 length: 16 amino acids. Per germline, CDR1 PRHDT and CDR2 FYEKMQ (reference sequence). As DNA, the CDR3 is TGTGCCAGCAGCTCCAGGGGGCCAGGGGGCGGAGAGACCCAGTACTTC. It encodes CASSSRGPGGGETQYF. Supplemented by reference TRBV13 and TRBJ2-5, the full variable domain reads AAGVIQSPRHLIKEKRETATLKCYPIPRHDTVYWYQQGPGQDPQFLISFYEKMQSDKGSIPDRFSAQQFSDYHSELNMSSLELGDSALYFCASSSRGPGGGETQYFGPGTRLLVL.

The V gene is TRBV28, the J gene TRBJ2-1, with TRBD2 matching 13 bases. The CDR3 totals 18 residues. Germline trimming cut 3 bases from V and 7 bases from J; bases unmatched to any gene: 12. Germline CDR1 reads MDHEN; CDR2 reads SYDVKM. The CDR3 DNA sequence: TGTGCCAGCAGTTTGAGGACTAGCGGGAGAAGGGGAAGAAATGAGCAGTTCTTC. This gives the protein CASSLRTSGRRGRNEQFF.

The V call is TRBV23-1, the J call TRBJ1-4; TRBD1 might be the D (5 bases). TRBV23-1 is noted as an ORF with a role that remains uncertain. Trimming shortened V by 8 bases and J by 6 bases, and 16 bases separated the two germline ends. CDR3 length equals 14 residues. CDR3 sequence: CASSVDRFDEKLFF. As DNA, the CDR3 is TGCGCCAGCTCAGTAGACAGATTTGATGAAAAACTGTTTTTT.

J is TRBJ2-1 and V is TRBV6-1; D is unresolved. CDR1 and CDR2 (germline): MNHNS, SASEGT. The ends were cut back, 3 bases at V and 9 bases at J, with 9 bases in the middle. This CDR3 spans 12 amino acids. This chain's CDR3 is CASSDPIGEQFF. For the CDR3, the DNA is TGTGCCAGCAGTGACCCCATCGGTGAGCAGTTCTTC.

The rearrangement joins TRBV7-9 to TRBJ2-2; D not resolved. Germline V CDR1 and CDR2: SEHNR, FQNEAQ (reference sequence). This CDR3 contains 15 residues. V was shortened by 5 bases and J by 4 bases, with 14 bases between the two germline ends. The CDR3 reads CASSQSEVPTGELFF. For the CDR3, the DNA is TGTGCCAGCAGCCAAAGCGAGGTGCCCACCGGGGAGCTGTTTTTT.

V and J are TRBV28 and TRBJ2-6, with D perhaps given as TRBD1 or TRBD2 (7 bases each). Looked up from germline, CDR1 is MDHEN and CDR2 is SYDVKM. The CDR3 runs to 16 residues. V lost 4 bases to trimming and J lost 1 base, with 11 bases between them. The CDR3 nucleotides read TGTGCCAGCAGTTCAGGGGGGGTATCTGGGGCCAACGTCCTGACTTTC. This codes for CASSSGGVSGANVLTF.

This chain joins TRBV5-1 and TRBJ2-2; 8 nucleotides match TRBD1. CDR3 length equals 14 residues. J was trimmed by 4 bases and V by 5 bases; bases with no gene match: 4. Germline V gives CDR1 SGHRS, CDR2 YFSETQ. For the CDR3, the DNA is TGCGCCAGCAGAGGACAGGGAACCACCGGGGAGCTGTTTTTT. Translation: CASRGQGTTGELFF.

The chain combines TRBV10-3 with TRBJ2-7; 8 bases map to TRBD1. In germline, CDR1 is ENHRY, CDR2 SYGVKD. The CDR3 runs 13 residues. V shed 4 bases, J shed 7 bases, and the junction held 6 bases outside the gene matches. CDR3 sequence reads: CAISGTGTGEQYF. The CDR3 coding sequence is TGTGCCATCAGTGGGACAGGGACGGGAGAGCAGTACTTC.

This clone came up once. The chain combines TRBV4-1 with TRBJ2-5; D call uncertain. Germline assignment: CDR1 MGHRA and CDR2 YSYEKL. The CDR3 is made up of 13 amino acids. V lost 0 bases, J lost 11 bases, and 13 bases lay in between. The CDR3: CASSQDMGIRQYF. The DNA for the CDR3 is TGCGCCAGCAGCCAAGATATGGGGATCAGGCAGTACTTC.

The CDR3 sequence: CASGGGSTDTQYF. In DNA, the CDR3 is TGTGCCAGCGGGGGCGGGAGCACAGATACGCAGTATTTT. J is TRBJ2-3 and V is TRBV28, with D maybe TRBD1 (6 bases). Looked up from germline, CDR1 is MDHEN and CDR2 is SYDVKM. The CDR3 is 13 residues long. Trimming left V 8 bases short and J 0 bases short, with 9 bases between.

The rearrangement uses TRBV28 and TRBJ2-5, with a weak D call TRBD2 (6 bases). Germline lookup yields CDR1 MDHEN and CDR2 SYDVKM. The V gene lost 6 bases and the J gene lost 8 bases, with 22 bases spanning the gap. The CDR3 is made up of 15 amino acids. The CDR3 sequence: CASSSRGEVRVTQYF. The CDR3, as DNA: TGTGCCAGCAGCTCGAGAGGGGAGGTGAGGGTAACCCAGTACTTC.

This clone appeared a single time. This chain connects TRBV28 to TRBJ2-3; TRBD1 or TRBD2 may be the D gene (5 bases each). The CDR3 has 13 amino acids. V was clipped by 5 bases and J by 8 bases, with 14 bases between them. CDR1 MDHEN and CDR2 SYDVKM come from the germline V gene. In DNA form, the CDR3 reads TGTGCCAGCAGTGGGGGTTGGTGGGGTACGCAGTATTTT. Its protein product is CASSGGWWGTQYF.

The genes are TRBV20-1 and TRBJ2-3, with D hard to call. In germline, CDR1 is DFQATT, CDR2 SNEGSKA (reference sequence). The V end lost 6 bases, the J end lost 2 bases, and 6 bases lay between the germline ends. The CDR3 length is 11 residues. As DNA, the CDR3 is TGCAGTGCCTCCGCCACAGATACGCAGTATTTT. Its protein product is CSASATDTQYF.

In its sample, this clone was seen a few times. The chain is built from TRBV6-1 and TRBJ1-4; D is unclear. The V gene's germline CDR1 is MNHNS and CDR2 SASEGT. Trimming left V 3 bases short and J 8 bases short, with 13 bases between. The CDR3 runs 14 residues. This CDR3 reads CASSDTRPLEKLFF. CDR3 nucleotide sequence: TGTGCCAGCAGTGATACCAGGCCACTCGAAAAACTGTTTTTT.

This sequence joins TRBV28 and TRBJ1-2; the D is unclear. The CDR3 consists of 14 residues. Germline-derived CDR1 and CDR2 are MDHEN and SYDVKM. V was shortened by 5 bases and J by 0 bases, with 10 bases between the two germline ends. For the CDR3, the DNA is TGTGCCAGCAGTCTCCGGTCTCCTAACTATGGCTACACCTTC. Translated: CASSLRSPNYGYTF.

The chain carries TRBV6-6 and TRBJ1-1; a weak D match, TRBD1 (6 bases). V gave up 2 bases and J gave up 1 base, with 8 bases separating them. The CDR3 runs 14 residues. Per germline, CDR1 MNHNY and CDR2 SVGAGI (reference sequence). CDR3 amino acids: CASSYRGGNTEAFF. Written as DNA, the CDR3 is TGTGCCAGCAGTTACAGGGGGGGGAACACTGAAGCTTTCTTT.

This rearrangement joins TRBV11-2 to TRBJ2-2, with D possibly being TRBD2 (6 bases). This CDR3 is 13 amino acids long. From germline, CDR1 is SGHAT and CDR2 FQNNGV. Deletions cut 3 bases from V and 6 bases from J, with 8 bases between. The CDR3 DNA is TGTGCCAGCAGCTTTCCGGGGGCCGGGGAGCTGTTTTTT. As protein: CASSFPGAGELFF.

The rearrangement joins TRBV11-2 to TRBJ2-1; D is ambiguous. The CDR3 is made up of 13 amino acids. CDR1 and CDR2 (germline): SGHAT, FQNNGV. V gave up 2 bases and J gave up 2 bases, with 4 bases separating them. The CDR3 nucleotides read TGTGCCAGCAGCTTAAAACCCTACAATGAGCAGTTCTTC. Protein product: CASSLKPYNEQFF. The full variable domain, with the rest looked up from reference TRBV11-2 and TRBJ2-1, is EAGVAQSPRYKIIEKRQSVAFWCNPISGHATLYWYQQILGQGPKLLIQFQNNGVVDDSQLPKDRFSAERLKGVDSTLKIQPAKLEDSAVYLCASSLKPYNEQFFGPGTRLTVL.